These 19 T cell receptor beta chains share one sample of origin, sequenced in a study of T cell changes during pregnancy in multiple sclerosis. Method: immunoSEQ multiplex PCR; TCRdb's copy keeps in-frame clones and lacks some. The repertoire includes under 100,000 clones, about 94% of them detected once, and 2% to 3% sits in the top ten. The material sequenced was peripheral blood, taken in the third trimester of pregnancy. The receptors were sampled from a female donor with multiple sclerosis, enrolled in a pregnancy study.

J is TRBJ2-7 and V is TRBV9; TRBD2 might be the D (5 bases). Trimming removed 2 bases from V and 6 bases from J, with 12 bases in between. The length of the CDR3 is 13 residues. Germline V lookup: CDR1 SGDLS, CDR2 YYNGEE. The CDR3 here is CASSVEGLGEQYF. CDR3 nucleotides: TGTGCCAGCAGCGTCGAGGGCCTTGGCGAGCAGTACTTC.

The chain is built from TRBV7-8 and TRBJ1-4; 9 bases match TRBD1. The V and J ends lost 0 bases and 8 bases, in that order; junction bases with no gene match: 4. Germline assignment: CDR1 SGHVS and CDR2 FQNEAQ. CDR3 length: 15 amino acids. As DNA, the CDR3 is TGTGCCAGCAGCTTAGCCGGGACAGGGAGGGAAAAACTGTTTTTT. Amino acids: CASSLAGTGREKLFF. The whole variable domain, filled in from reference TRBV7-8 and TRBJ1-4, reads GAGVSQSPRYKVAKRGQDVALRCDPISGHVSLFWYQQALGQGPEFLTYFQNEAQLDKSGLPSDRFFAERPEGSVSTLKIQRTQQEDSAVYLCASSLAGTGREKLFFGSGTQLSVL.

J is TRBJ1-2 and V is TRBV10-2; weak D call: TRBD1 (6 bases). The CDR3 covers 14 residues. Germline CDR1 WSHSY, CDR2 SAAADI. V was pared by 6 bases and J by 8 bases, with 19 bases between. CDR3 coding DNA: TGCGCCAGCAGCGCCGGGACAAGGGATTGGGGCTACACCTTC. It codes for CASSAGTRDWGYTF.

The chain joins TRBV5-8 to TRBJ1-5; 11 bases are shared with TRBD1. This CDR3 spans 16 amino acids. The germline V gene has CDR1 SGHTS and CDR2 YDEGEE. J was trimmed by 2 bases and V by 4 bases; bases with no gene match: 5. The CDR3 DNA reads TGTGCCAGCAGCCCCGGGACAGGGGGAGGCAATCAGCCCCAGCATTTT. Translated, it gives CASSPGTGGGNQPQHF.

The chain is built from TRBV5-6 and TRBJ2-5; 12 nucleotides agree with TRBD2. There are 16 residues in the CDR3. Losses at the gene ends were 4 bases for V and 5 bases for J; bases not matched to a gene: 9. The germline gives CDR1 SGHDT, CDR2 YYEEEE. The CDR3 DNA sequence: TGTGCCAGCAGCCCCTATTCCGGGACTAGCGGGGAGACCCAGTACTTC. The encoded protein is CASSPYSGTSGETQYF.

The chain couples TRBV9 to TRBJ2-7; D gene uncertain. Trimming removed 2 bases from V and 0 bases from J, with 3 bases in between. CDR1 and CDR2 from the germline V gene are SGDLS and YYNGEE. The CDR3 runs 12 residues. The DNA for the CDR3 is TGTGCCAGCAGCGTCAGCTCCTACGAGCAGTACTTC. Translation: CASSVSSYEQYF. The full variable domain, its missing parts supplied by reference TRBV9 and TRBJ2-7, is DSGVTQTPKHLITATGQRVTLRCSPRSGDLSVYWYQQSLDQGLQFLIQYYNGEERAKGNILERFSAQQFPDLHSELNLSSLELGDSALYFCASSVSSYEQYFGPGTRLTVT.

The V and J genes are TRBV5-1 and TRBJ1-2; 7 bases map to TRBD1. The V gene's germline CDR1 is SGHRS and CDR2 YFSETQ. J lost 5 bases, V lost 4 bases, and 14 bases had no gene match. The length of the CDR3 is 16 residues. DNA for the CDR3: TGCGCCAGCAGCGACCACCAACAGGGGATCCCATATGGCTACACCTTC. Amino acids: CASSDHQQGIPYGYTF.

The genes are TRBV19 and TRBJ2-7; TRBD1 matches 8 bases. The CDR3 is 13 amino acids. Per the germline V gene, CDR1 is LNHDA and CDR2 is SQIVND (reference sequence). The ends lost 5 bases at V and 2 bases at J; junction bases unmatched: 2. CDR3 region: CASSPTGAYEQYF. CDR3 sequence (DNA): TGTGCCAGTAGTCCGACAGGGGCCTACGAGCAGTACTTC. The whole variable domain, remainder taken from reference TRBV19 and TRBJ2-7, is DGGITQSPKYLFRKEGQNVTLSCEQNLNHDAMYWYRQDPGQGLRLIYYSQIVNDFQKGDIAEGYSVSREKKESFPLTVTSAQKNPTAFYLCASSPTGAYEQYFGPGTRLTVT.

CDR3 nucleotide sequence: TGTGCCAGCTCACCGGCCCCAGGATTACCTATTGGCGAGCAGTACTTC. Amino acids: CASSPAPGLPIGEQYF. The rearrangement joins TRBV18 to TRBJ2-7; no clear D gene. This CDR3 region has 16 residues. With 3 bases removed from V and 6 bases from J, the gap between germline ends came to 21 bases. From germline, CDR1 is KGHSH and CDR2 LQKENI.

This clone has just one count. The rearrangement links TRBV5-1 to TRBJ2-3; 10 positions agree with TRBD2. There are 15 residues in the CDR3. V lost 4 bases and J lost 4; bases outside the gene matches: 6. Per the germline V gene, CDR1 is SGHRS and CDR2 is YFSETQ. Here the CDR3 DNA reads TGCGCCAGCAGCCTTAAGCGGGGGGGACCAGATACGCAGTATTTT. Its translation: CASSLKRGGPDTQYF.

The gene calls are TRBV2 and TRBJ1-3; D is perhaps TRBD1 (5 bases). This CDR3 is built from 13 residues. Trimming removed 10 bases at V and 1 base at J, with 11 bases between. The germline CDR1 and CDR2 sequences are SNHLY and FYNNEI. This CDR3 reads CATRRGSGNTIYF. The CDR3 DNA reads TGTGCCACCCGTCGGGGGTCTGGAAACACCATATATTTT.

V is TRBV10-3 and J is TRBJ1-1; 9 bases line up with TRBD1. Trimming removed 8 bases from V and 1 base from J; junction bases left unmatched: 11. The germline CDR1 and CDR2 sequences are ENHRY and SYGVKD. This CDR3 contains 16 residues. DNA for the CDR3: TGTGCCATCGGGTCTAGGACAGGGGCCAAGAACACTGAAGCTTTCTTT. It codes for CAIGSRTGAKNTEAFF.

The rearrangement uses TRBV2 and TRBJ1-6, with TRBD1 matching over 9 bases. This CDR3 has 16 residues. V lost 4 bases to trimming and J lost 2 bases; unmatched junction nucleotides: 3. CDR1 is SNHLY, CDR2 FYNNEI, per germline. The CDR3 protein is CASSGTGVAYNSPLHF. The CDR3 coding sequence is TGTGCCAGCAGTGGGACAGGGGTCGCCTATAATTCACCCCTCCACTTT. Full variable domain (missing parts from reference TRBV2 and TRBJ1-6): EPEVTQTPSHQVTQMGQEVILRCVPISNHLYFYWYRQILGQKVEFLVSFYNNEISEKSEIFDDQFSVERPDGSNFTLKIRSTKLEDSAMYFCASSGTGVAYNSPLHFGNGTRLTVT.

This chain links TRBV27 with TRBJ1-3; no clear D. The CDR3 has 15 amino acids. The V end was cut by 5 bases, the J end by 0 bases, with 11 bases between. CDR1 and CDR2 from the germline V gene are MNHEY and SMNVEV (reference sequence). The CDR3 region has the DNA TGTGCCAGCAGTCGGAACAGATACTCTGGAAACACCATATATTTT. It is translated as CASSRNRYSGNTIYF.

The gene calls are TRBV7-9 and TRBJ1-2, with D maybe TRBD1 (6 bases). Germline lookup yields CDR1 SEHNR and CDR2 FQNEAQ (reference sequence). V lost 4 bases and J 0 bases, leaving 18 bases between the germline ends. This CDR3 has 17 amino acids. In DNA form, the CDR3 reads TGTGCCAGCAGCTCCCGTTACGACAGGACAACTAACTATGGCTACACCTTC. This gives the protein CASSSRYDRTTNYGYTF.

The chain carries TRBV13 and TRBJ1-5; TRBD1 is a possible D gene (5 bases). The CDR3 has 15 amino acids. V lost 0 bases and J lost 7, with 13 bases in between. CDR1 PRHDT and CDR2 FYEKMQ come from the germline V gene (reference sequence). The CDR3, as DNA: TGTGCCAGCAGCTTAGGGGGGGGAGTCGGGCAGCCCCAGCATTTT. Protein: CASSLGGGVGQPQHF. The full variable domain, completed using reference TRBV13 and TRBJ1-5, is AAGVIQSPRHLIKEKRETATLKCYPIPRHDTVYWYQQGPGQDPQFLISFYEKMQSDKGSIPDRFSAQQFSDYHSELNMSSLELGDSALYFCASSLGGGVGQPQHFGDGTRLSIL.

The V call is TRBV6-6, the J call TRBJ1-6; TRBD1 might be the D (5 bases). This CDR3 has 15 amino acids. CDR1 is MNHNY and CDR2 is SVGAGI in the germline V gene (reference sequence). Trimming cost V 3 bases and J 10 bases, with 16 bases left between them. This CDR3 reads CASSYTPPGVSPLHF. DNA for the CDR3: TGTGCCAGCAGTTATACCCCTCCGGGGGTCTCACCCCTCCACTTT.

The rearrangement joins TRBV29-1 to TRBJ1-2, with TRBD1 as a possible D gene (5 bases). Trimming shortened V by 3 bases and J by 0 bases, and 8 bases separated the two germline ends. The CDR3 sequence is 13 residues long. From germline, CDR1 is SQVTM and CDR2 ANQGSEA. The CDR3 DNA sequence: TGCAGCGTTGACGACAGCTCTAACTATGGCTACACCTTC. Translation gives CSVDDSSNYGYTF. Complete variable domain (other parts from reference TRBV29-1 and TRBJ1-2): SAVISQKPSRDICQRGTSLTIQCQVDSQVTMMFWYRQQPGQSLTLIATANQGSEATYESGFVIDKFPISRPNLTFSTLTVSNMSPEDSSIYLCSVDDSSNYGYTFGSGTRLTVV.

V usage is TRBV6-1 and J usage is TRBJ1-2; D is undetermined. Trimming pared 0 bases from V and 4 bases from J, leaving 12 bases between. Germline V CDR1 and CDR2: MNHNS, SASEGT. This CDR3 spans 15 amino acids. The CDR3 here is CASSEAHTVAYGYTF. The CDR3 region has the DNA TGTGCCAGCAGTGAAGCCCATACAGTCGCCTATGGCTACACCTTC.